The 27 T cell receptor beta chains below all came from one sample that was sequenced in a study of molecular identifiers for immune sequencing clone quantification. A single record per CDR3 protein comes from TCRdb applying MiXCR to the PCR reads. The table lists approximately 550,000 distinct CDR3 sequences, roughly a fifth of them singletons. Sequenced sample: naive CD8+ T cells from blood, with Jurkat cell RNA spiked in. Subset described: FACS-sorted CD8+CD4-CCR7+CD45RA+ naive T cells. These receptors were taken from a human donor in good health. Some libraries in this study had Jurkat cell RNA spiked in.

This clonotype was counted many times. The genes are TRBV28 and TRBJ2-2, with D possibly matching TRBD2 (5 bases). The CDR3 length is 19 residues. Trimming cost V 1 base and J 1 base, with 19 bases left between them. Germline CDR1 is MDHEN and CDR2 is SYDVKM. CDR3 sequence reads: CASSLYPLGSVMNTGELFF. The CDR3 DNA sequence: TGTGCCAGCAGTTTATACCCCCTTGGTAGCGTGATGAACACCGGGGAGCTGTTTTTT.

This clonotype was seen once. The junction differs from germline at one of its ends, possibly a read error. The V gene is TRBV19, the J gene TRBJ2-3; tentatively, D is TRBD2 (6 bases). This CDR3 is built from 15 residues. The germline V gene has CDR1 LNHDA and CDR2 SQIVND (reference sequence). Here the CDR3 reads CAGSQEGFVTDTQYF. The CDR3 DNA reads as TGTGCCGGTAGTCAGGAGGGGTTTGTCACAGATACGCAGTATTTT. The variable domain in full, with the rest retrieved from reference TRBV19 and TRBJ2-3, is DGGITQSPKYLFRKEGQNVTLSCEQNLNHDAMYWYRQDPGQGLRLIYYSQIVNDFQKGDIAEGYSVSREKKESFPLTVTSAQKNPTAFYLCAGSQEGFVTDTQYFGPGTRLTVL.

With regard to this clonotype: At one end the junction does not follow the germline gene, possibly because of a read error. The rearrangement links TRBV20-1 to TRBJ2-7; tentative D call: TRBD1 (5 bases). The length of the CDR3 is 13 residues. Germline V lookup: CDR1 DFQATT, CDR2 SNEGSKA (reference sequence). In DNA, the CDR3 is TGCAGTGATAGAGACCGGACAACCTACGAGCAGTACTTC. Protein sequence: CSDRDRTTYEQYF.

Here the CDR3 DNA reads TGTGCCAGCAGTGGAGGGACTAGCGGGAGGGCCCGGTACGAGCAGTACTTC. It yields the protein CASSGGTSGRARYEQYF. The V gene is TRBV2, the J gene TRBJ2-7; 16 nucleotides agree with TRBD2. The germline gives CDR1 SNHLY, CDR2 FYNNEI. With V trimmed by 4 bases and J by 4 bases, 7 bases remained unmatched. The CDR3 is made up of 17 amino acids.

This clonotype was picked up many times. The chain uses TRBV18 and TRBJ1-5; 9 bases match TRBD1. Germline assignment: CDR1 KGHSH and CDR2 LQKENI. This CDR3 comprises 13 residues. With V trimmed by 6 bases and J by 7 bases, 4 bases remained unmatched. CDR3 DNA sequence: TGTGCCAGCTCCACAGGGGGCATCCAGCCCCAGCATTTT. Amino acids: CASSTGGIQPQHF.

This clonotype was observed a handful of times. Here the CDR3 reads CATSSEAAYEQYF. The CDR3 region has the DNA TGTGCCACCAGCTCAGAAGCAGCCTACGAGCAGTACTTC. The rearrangement uses TRBV15 and TRBJ2-7; no reliable D call. The V end was cut by 5 bases, the J end by 2 bases, with 10 bases between. CDR1 and CDR2 (germline): LNHNV, YYDKDF (reference sequence). The CDR3 extends over 13 amino acids.

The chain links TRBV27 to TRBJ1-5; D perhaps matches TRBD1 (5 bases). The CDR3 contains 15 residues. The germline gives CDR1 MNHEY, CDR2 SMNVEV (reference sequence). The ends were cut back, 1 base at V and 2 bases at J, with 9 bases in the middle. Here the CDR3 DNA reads TGTGCCAGCAGTTTATACCAGGGCGGCAATCAGCCCCAGCATTTT. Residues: CASSLYQGGNQPQHF.

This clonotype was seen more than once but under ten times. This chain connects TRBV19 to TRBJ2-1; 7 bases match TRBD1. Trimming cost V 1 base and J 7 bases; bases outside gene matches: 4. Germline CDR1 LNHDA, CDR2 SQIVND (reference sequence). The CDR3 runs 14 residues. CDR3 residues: CASSIVQGFNEQFF. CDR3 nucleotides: TGTGCCAGTAGTATAGTACAGGGGTTTAATGAGCAGTTCTTC.

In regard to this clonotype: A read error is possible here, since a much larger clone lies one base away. The chain's CDR3 is CASSQDPYADTQYF. CDR3 coding DNA: TGCGCCAGCAGCCAAGATCCGTACGCAGATACGCAGTATTTT. This chain connects TRBV4-3 to TRBJ2-3; no definite D call. Trimming took off 0 bases at V and 4 bases at J, with 8 bases between the two ends. CDR3 length equals 14 residues. CDR1 is LGHNA and CDR2 is YSLEER in the germline V gene.

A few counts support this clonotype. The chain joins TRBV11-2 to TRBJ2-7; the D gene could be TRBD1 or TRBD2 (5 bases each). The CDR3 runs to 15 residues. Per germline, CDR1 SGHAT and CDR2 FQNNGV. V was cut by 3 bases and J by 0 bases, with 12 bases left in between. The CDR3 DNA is TGTGCCAGCAGCTTCGGTCCCGGGACCTCCTACGAGCAGTACTTC. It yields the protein CASSFGPGTSYEQYF.

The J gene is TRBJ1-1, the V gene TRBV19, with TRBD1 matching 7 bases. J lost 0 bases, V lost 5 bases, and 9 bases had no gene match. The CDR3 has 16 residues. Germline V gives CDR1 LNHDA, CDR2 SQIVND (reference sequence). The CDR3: CASSVTTRGVNTEAFF. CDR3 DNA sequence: TGTGCCAGTAGTGTAACTACCAGGGGGGTGAACACTGAAGCTTTCTTT.

The CDR3 loop is CASSEGDADSYEQYF. Written as DNA, the CDR3 is TGTGCCAGCAGTGAAGGAGACGCCGACTCCTACGAGCAGTACTTC. The J gene is TRBJ2-7, the V gene TRBV2; no clear D. The CDR3 totals 15 residues. In germline, CDR1 is SNHLY, CDR2 FYNNEI. Deletions cut 1 base from V and 0 bases from J, with 10 bases between.

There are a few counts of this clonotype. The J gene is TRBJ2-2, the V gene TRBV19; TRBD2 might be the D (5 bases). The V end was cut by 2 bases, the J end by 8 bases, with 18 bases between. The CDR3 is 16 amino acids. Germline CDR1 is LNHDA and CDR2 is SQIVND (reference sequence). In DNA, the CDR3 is TGTGCCAGTAGTATAACTGCGAGGGCGGCGAAGGGGGAGCTGTTTTTT. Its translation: CASSITARAAKGELFF.

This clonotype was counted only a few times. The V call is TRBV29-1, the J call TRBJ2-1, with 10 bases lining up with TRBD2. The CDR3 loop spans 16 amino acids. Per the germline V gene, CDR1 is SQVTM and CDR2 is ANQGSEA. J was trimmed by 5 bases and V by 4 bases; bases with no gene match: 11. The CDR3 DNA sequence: TGCAGCGTTGTGCCAGGGGGACTAGCGACCAACAATGAGCAGTTCTTC. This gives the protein CSVVPGGLATNNEQFF.

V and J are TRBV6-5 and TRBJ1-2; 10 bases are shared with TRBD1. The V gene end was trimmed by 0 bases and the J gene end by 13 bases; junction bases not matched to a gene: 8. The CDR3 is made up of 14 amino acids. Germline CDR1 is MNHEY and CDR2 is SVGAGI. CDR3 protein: CASSYSSGTGVVTF. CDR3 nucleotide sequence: TGTGCCAGCAGTTACTCGTCCGGGACAGGGGTAGTCACCTTC.

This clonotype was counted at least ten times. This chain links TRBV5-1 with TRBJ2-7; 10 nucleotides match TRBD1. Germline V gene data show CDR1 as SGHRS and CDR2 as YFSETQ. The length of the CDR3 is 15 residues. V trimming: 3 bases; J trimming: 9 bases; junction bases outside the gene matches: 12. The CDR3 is CASSSGTGVFDGQYF. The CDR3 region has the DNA TGCGCCAGCAGCTCTGGGACAGGGGTCTTCGACGGGCAGTACTTC.

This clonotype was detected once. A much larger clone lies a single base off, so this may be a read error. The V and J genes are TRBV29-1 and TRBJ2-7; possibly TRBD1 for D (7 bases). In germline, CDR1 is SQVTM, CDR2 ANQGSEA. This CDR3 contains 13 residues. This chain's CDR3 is CCVRQGGPYEQYF. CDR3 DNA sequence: TGCTGCGTGCGGCAGGGGGGCCCCTACGAGCAGTACTTC.

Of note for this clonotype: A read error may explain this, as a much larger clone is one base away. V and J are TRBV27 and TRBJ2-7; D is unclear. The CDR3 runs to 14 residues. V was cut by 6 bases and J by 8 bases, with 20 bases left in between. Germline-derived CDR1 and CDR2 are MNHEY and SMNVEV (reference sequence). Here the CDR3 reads CASSLKGGRYKQYF. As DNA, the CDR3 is TGTGCCAGCAGCTTAAAGGGCGGTCGGTACAAGCAGTACTTC.

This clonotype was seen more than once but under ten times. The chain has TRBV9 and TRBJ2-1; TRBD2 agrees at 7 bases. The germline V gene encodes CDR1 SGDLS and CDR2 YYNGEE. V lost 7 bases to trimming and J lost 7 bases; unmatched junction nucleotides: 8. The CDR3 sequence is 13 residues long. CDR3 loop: CASGGGGSNEQFF. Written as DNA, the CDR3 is TGTGCCAGCGGCGGGGGAGGGTCTAATGAGCAGTTCTTC. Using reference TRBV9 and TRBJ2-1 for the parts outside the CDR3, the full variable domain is DSGVTQTPKHLITATGQRVTLRCSPRSGDLSVYWYQQSLDQGLQFLIQYYNGEERAKGNILERFSAQQFPDLHSELNLSSLELGDSALYFCASGGGGSNEQFFGPGTRLTVL.

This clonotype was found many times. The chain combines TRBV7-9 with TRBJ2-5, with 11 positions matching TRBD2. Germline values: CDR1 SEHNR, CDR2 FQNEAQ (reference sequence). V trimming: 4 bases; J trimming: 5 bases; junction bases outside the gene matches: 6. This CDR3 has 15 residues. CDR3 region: CASSSLAGAAETQYF. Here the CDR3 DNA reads TGTGCCAGCAGCTCACTAGCGGGGGCGGCCGAGACCCAGTACTTC.

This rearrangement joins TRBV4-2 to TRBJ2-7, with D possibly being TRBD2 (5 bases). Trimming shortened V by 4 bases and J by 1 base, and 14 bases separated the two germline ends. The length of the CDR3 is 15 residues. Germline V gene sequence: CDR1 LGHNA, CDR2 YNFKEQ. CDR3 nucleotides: TGTGCCAGCAGCCCTACCCAACTAGATTCCTACGAGCAGTACTTC. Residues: CASSPTQLDSYEQYF.

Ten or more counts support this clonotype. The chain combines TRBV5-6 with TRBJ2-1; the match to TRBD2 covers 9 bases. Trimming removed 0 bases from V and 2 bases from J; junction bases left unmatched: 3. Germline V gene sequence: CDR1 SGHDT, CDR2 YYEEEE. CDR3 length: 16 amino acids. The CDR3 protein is CASSLVRGGTYNEQFF. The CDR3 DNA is TGTGCCAGCAGCTTGGTGCGGGGGGGTACCTACAATGAGCAGTTCTTC.

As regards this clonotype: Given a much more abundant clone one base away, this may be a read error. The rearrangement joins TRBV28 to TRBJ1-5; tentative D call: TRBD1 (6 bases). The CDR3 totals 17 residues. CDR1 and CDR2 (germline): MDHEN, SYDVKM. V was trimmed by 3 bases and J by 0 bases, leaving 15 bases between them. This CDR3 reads CASSFTLRQDSNQPQHF. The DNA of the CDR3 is TGTGCCAGCAGTTTTACCCTCCGACAGGATAGCAATCAGCCCCAGCATTTT.

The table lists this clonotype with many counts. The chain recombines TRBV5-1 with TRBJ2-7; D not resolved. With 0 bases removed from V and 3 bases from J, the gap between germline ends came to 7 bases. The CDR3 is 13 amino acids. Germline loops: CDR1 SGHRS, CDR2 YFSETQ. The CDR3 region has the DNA TGCGCCAGCAGCTTGGGACCGCACTACGAGCAGTACTTC. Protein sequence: CASSLGPHYEQYF.

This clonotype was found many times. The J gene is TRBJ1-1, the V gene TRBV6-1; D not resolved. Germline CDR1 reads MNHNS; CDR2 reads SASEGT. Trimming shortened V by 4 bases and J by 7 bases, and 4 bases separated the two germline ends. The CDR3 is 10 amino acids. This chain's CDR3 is CASSGYEAFF. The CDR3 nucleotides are TGTGCCAGCAGTGGTTATGAAGCTTTCTTT.

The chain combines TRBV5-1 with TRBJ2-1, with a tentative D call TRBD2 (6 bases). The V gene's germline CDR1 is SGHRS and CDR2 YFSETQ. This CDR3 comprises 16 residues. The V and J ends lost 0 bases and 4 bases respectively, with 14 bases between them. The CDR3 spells CASSLDVGGDYNEQFF. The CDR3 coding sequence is TGCGCCAGCAGCTTGGATGTGGGGGGTGATTACAATGAGCAGTTCTTC.

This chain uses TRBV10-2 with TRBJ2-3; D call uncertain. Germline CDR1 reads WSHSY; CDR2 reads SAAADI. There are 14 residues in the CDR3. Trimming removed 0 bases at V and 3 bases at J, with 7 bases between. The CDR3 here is CASSESVGTDTQYF. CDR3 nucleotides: TGCGCCAGCAGTGAGTCGGTAGGGACAGATACGCAGTATTTT.